The 3 T cell receptor beta chains reported below all come from one sample, sequenced in a study of blood T cell repertoires in COVID-19. Method: immunoSEQ multiplex PCR; TCRdb's copy keeps in-frame clones and lacks some. This table has 380,000 or so clones, 65% to 90% appearing once. The specimen was peripheral blood. The receptors here all came from a woman aged 55-69 years with COVID-19, enrolled during active disease.

The rearrangement joins TRBV5-1 to TRBJ2-2, with 9 bases matching TRBD1. The germline V gene has CDR1 SGHRS and CDR2 YFSETQ. Trimming removed 3 bases from V and 5 bases from J; junction bases left unmatched: 5. The CDR3 loop spans 15 amino acids. The CDR3 DNA is TGCGCCAGCAGCTGGACAGGGGAAGGTACCGGGGAGCTGTTTTTT. Protein: CASSWTGEGTGELFF.

The rearrangement joins TRBV29-1 to TRBJ1-2, with a tentative D call TRBD1 (5 bases). The CDR3 has 14 amino acids. CDR1 SQVTM and CDR2 ANQGSEA come from the germline V gene. V was trimmed by 0 bases and J by 8 bases, leaving 16 bases between them. The chain's CDR3 is CSVEDGNLREGYTF. The CDR3 DNA is TGCAGCGTTGAAGACGGTAACCTCAGGGAAGGCTACACCTTC.

The chain employs TRBV5-4 and TRBJ1-2; D might be TRBD1 (6 bases). Germline assignment: CDR1 SGHNT and CDR2 YYREEE (reference sequence). This CDR3 comprises 15 residues. Trimming removed 3 bases from V and 10 bases from J, with 22 bases in between. CDR3 DNA: TGTGCCAGCAGCTCACCGGGGGAGGGGGGAAGAGACTACACCTTC. It codes for CASSSPGEGGRDYTF. The whole variable domain, filled in from reference TRBV5-4 and TRBJ1-2, reads ETGVTQSPTHLIKTRGQQVTLRCSSQSGHNTVSWYQQALGQGPQFIFQYYREEENGRGNFPPRFSGLQFPNYSSELNVNALELDDSALYLCASSSPGEGGRDYTFGSGTRLTVV.